Following are 22 T cell receptor beta chains from one sample sequenced in a study of liver allograft versus peripheral blood T cells. The wider study: Comparative analysis was performed on T cell receptor repertoires from transplanted livers and from recipients' peripheral blood.

TCRdb itself ran the reads through MiXCR, one entry per CDR3 protein. Here the sample spans more than 10,000 distinct CDR3 sequences, approximately 17% being singletons. Receptor source: a human patient who had a liver transplant. The graft donor may have contributed some T cells.

The chain has TRBV14 and TRBJ2-3; D is ambiguous. The ends were cut back, 1 base at V and 14 bases at J, with 10 bases in the middle. This CDR3 has 11 amino acids. Germline V gene data show CDR1 as SGHDN and CDR2 as FVKESK. In DNA form, the CDR3 reads TGTGCCAGCAGCCAAGGCCGGGCGCGGTATTTT. Translating it yields CASSQGRARYF. Together with reference TRBV14 and TRBJ2-3, the CDR3 gives the full variable domain: EAGVTQFPSHSVIEKGQTVTLRCDPISGHDNLYWYRRVMGKEIKFLLHFVKESKQDESGMPNNRFLAERTGGTYSTLKVQPAELEDSGVYFCASSQGRARYFGPGTRLTVL.

Within the sample, this clonotype is medium-sized. V and J are TRBV10-3 and TRBJ1-2; 10 bases agree with TRBD1. The CDR3 extends over 14 amino acids. V trimming: 10 bases; J trimming: 4 bases; junction bases outside the gene matches: 9. Germline CDR1 and CDR2: ENHRY and SYGVKD. The CDR3 protein is CASLGTGESYGYTF. The CDR3 nucleotides are TGTGCCAGCCTCGGGACAGGGGAATCCTATGGCTACACCTTC.

To note about this clonotype: A much larger clone differs by one base, so this may be a read error. The chain combines TRBV19 with TRBJ1-5; TRBD1 aligns across 8 bases. The CDR3 covers 15 residues. V was pared by 8 bases and J by 4 bases, with 10 bases of the junction left unmatched. Per the germline V gene, CDR1 is LNHDA and CDR2 is SQIVND (reference sequence). The CDR3 sequence: CASDFRDRLNQPQHF. The CDR3 nucleotides are TGTGCCAGTGATTTTCGGGACAGGTTGAATCAGCCCCAGCATTTT.

There are many counts of this clonotype. This chain links TRBV29-1 with TRBJ2-5; TRBD2 matches at 8 bases. Germline loops: CDR1 SQVTM, CDR2 ANQGSEA. The CDR3 is 13 residues long. J lost 5 bases, V lost 3 bases, and 5 bases had no gene match. CDR3 in amino acids: CSVDRSSGETQYF. CDR3 coding DNA: TGCAGCGTTGATCGCTCTAGCGGGGAGACCCAGTACTTC.

The sample holds a few counts of this clonotype. V and J are TRBV9 and TRBJ2-7; a possible D gene is TRBD1 (6 bases). Germline V CDR1 and CDR2: SGDLS, YYNGEE. Trimming removed 0 bases at V and 2 bases at J, with 18 bases between. This CDR3 comprises 17 residues. The DNA for the CDR3 is TGTGCCAGCAGCGTAGTTAAAGGTGGTAGGGGGACCTACGAGCAGTACTTC. Amino acid sequence: CASSVVKGGRGTYEQYF.

By frequency in the sample, this clonotype is medium-sized. V is TRBV6-1 and J is TRBJ2-3; TRBD1 matches at 8 bases. The CDR3 extends over 15 amino acids. J gave up 2 bases and V 4 bases, and 5 bases lay outside the gene matches. CDR1 and CDR2 (germline): MNHNS, SASEGT. The CDR3 region is CASSGTGPSTDTQYF. The CDR3 region has the DNA TGTGCCAGCAGTGGGACAGGGCCCTCCACAGATACGCAGTATTTT.

The V call is TRBV20-1, the J call TRBJ2-2; D unresolved. CDR1 and CDR2 from the germline V gene are DFQATT and SNEGSKA (reference sequence). This CDR3 has 12 amino acids. Trimming took 5 bases from V and 0 from J, leaving 4 bases between them. The chain's CDR3 is CSAHTNTGELFF. CDR3 in DNA: TGCAGTGCTCACACGAACACCGGGGAGCTGTTTTTT.

This clonotype is medium-sized by share. This chain connects TRBV19 to TRBJ1-2; D ambiguous. V was shortened by 3 bases and J by 4 bases, with 12 bases between the two germline ends. CDR3 size: 14 residues. CDR1 LNHDA and CDR2 SQIVND come from the germline V gene (reference sequence). Here the CDR3 DNA reads TGTGCCAGTAGTATCTCGGGCAGCCTCTATGGCTACACCTTC. It yields the protein CASSISGSLYGYTF.

As DNA, the CDR3 is TGCAGTGCCCCGGGAGAAACAGGGTTTGGGACCCAGTACTTC. Translated: CSAPGETGFGTQYF. The chain combines TRBV20-1 with TRBJ2-5; TRBD1 or TRBD2 may be the D gene (6 bases each). The germline V gene encodes CDR1 DFQATT and CDR2 SNEGSKA (reference sequence). The CDR3 loop spans 14 amino acids. Trimming stripped 6 bases from V and 7 bases from J, with 21 bases between.

This clonotype has more than one count but fewer than ten. The chain is built from TRBV20-1 and TRBJ1-4, with TRBD1 matching 7 bases. The CDR3 consists of 14 residues. Germline CDR1 and CDR2: DFQATT and SNEGSKA (reference sequence). V was pared by 4 bases and J by 5 bases, with 7 bases of the junction left unmatched. The DNA for the CDR3 is TGCAGTGCTAACCCAGACAGGGCGAATGAAAAACTGTTTTTT. Protein sequence: CSANPDRANEKLFF.

J is TRBJ1-6 and V is TRBV5-6; D is possibly TRBD1 (5 bases). V gave up 4 bases and J gave up 8 bases, with 13 bases separating them. This CDR3 contains 14 residues. CDR1 is SGHDT, CDR2 YYEEEE, per germline. The CDR3 is CASSRGRTYSPLHF. The CDR3 coding sequence is TGTGCCAGCAGCCGGGGGAGAACTTATTCACCCCTCCACTTT.

This clonotype was recorded a few times. This chain links TRBV28 with TRBJ1-3; D unclear. The CDR3 length is 15 residues. V lost 3 bases, J lost 0 bases, and 9 bases lay in between. The germline gives CDR1 MDHEN, CDR2 SYDVKM. CDR3 loop: CASSFDRISGNTIYF. The DNA of the CDR3 is TGTGCCAGCAGTTTTGACCGAATCTCTGGAAACACCATATATTTT.

This clonotype was recorded a few times. This sequence joins TRBV7-9 and TRBJ2-3, with D tentatively TRBD1 (5 bases). V lost 5 bases, J lost 2 bases, and 20 bases lay in between. Germline loops: CDR1 SEHNR, CDR2 FQNEAQ (reference sequence). This CDR3 has 17 residues. CDR3 nucleotides: TGTGCCAGCAGCCCAGCTGTAGGCGACAGCATCACAGATACGCAGTATTTT. It is translated as CASSPAVGDSITDTQYF.

This clonotype was detected many times. The V gene is TRBV29-1, the J gene TRBJ1-3; D is ambiguous. CDR1 is SQVTM and CDR2 is ANQGSEA in the germline V gene. The CDR3 loop spans 13 amino acids. Trimming removed 5 bases from V and 0 bases from J, with 8 bases in between. CDR3 nucleotide sequence: TGCAGCGTTCAACCGATCTCTGGAAACACCATATATTTT. Translation: CSVQPISGNTIYF.

This clonotype was observed a handful of times. V gene TRBV14 combines with J gene TRBJ2-5; 9 bases line up with TRBD1. There are 16 residues in the CDR3. The V and J ends lost 2 bases and 5 bases, in that order; junction bases with no gene match: 9. CDR1 and CDR2 from the germline V gene are SGHDN and FVKESK. CDR3 region: CASSQWGQGMRETQYF. CDR3 DNA sequence: TGTGCCAGCAGCCAATGGGGACAGGGAATGCGGGAGACCCAGTACTTC.

This chain links TRBV7-3 with TRBJ1-1; 7 bases agree with TRBD1. V trimming: 8 bases; J trimming: 3 bases; junction bases outside the gene matches: 6. The CDR3 extends over 13 amino acids. Germline CDR1 reads SGHTA; CDR2 reads FQGTGA. As DNA, the CDR3 is TGTGCCAGCCGCTCTACAGGGGACACTGAAGCTTTCTTT. This gives the protein CASRSTGDTEAFF. The full variable domain, its missing parts supplied by reference TRBV7-3 and TRBJ1-1, is GAGVSQTPSNKVTEKGKYVELRCDPISGHTALYWYRQSLGQGPEFLIYFQGTGAADDSGLPNDRFFAVRPEGSVSTLKIQRTERGDSAVYLCASRSTGDTEAFFGQGTRLTVV.

This chain links TRBV20-1 with TRBJ1-2; D is perhaps TRBD1 (6 bases). There are 12 residues in the CDR3. The V and J ends lost 1 base and 6 bases respectively, with 9 bases between them. Germline-derived CDR1 and CDR2 are DFQATT and SNEGSKA (reference sequence). The CDR3 reads CSARGGAHGYTF. DNA of the CDR3: TGCAGTGCTAGAGGGGGGGCTCATGGCTACACCTTC.

Within the sample, this clonotype is medium-sized (0.01 to 0.1%). The chain couples TRBV6-6 to TRBJ1-1; D remains ambiguous. Germline CDR1 and CDR2: MNHNY and SVGAGI (reference sequence). The CDR3 is made up of 14 amino acids. Trimming took off 7 bases at V and 4 bases at J, with 16 bases between the two ends. CDR3 in DNA: TGTGCCAGCACGAACCTTCAGGCGGCCACTGAAGCTTTCTTT. Protein: CASTNLQAATEAFF.

Many counts were recorded for this clonotype. The chain uses TRBV24-1 and TRBJ1-1; TRBD1 matches at 8 bases. After removal of 5 bases from V and 6 bases from J, the junction contained 4 bases not matched to a gene. There are 13 residues in the CDR3. CDR1 and CDR2 (germline): KGHDR, SFDVKD. CDR3 in amino acids: CATSAAGGSEAFF. CDR3 nucleotides: TGTGCCACCAGTGCCGCAGGGGGCTCTGAAGCTTTCTTT.

This clonotype came up many times. The genes are TRBV6-1 and TRBJ2-7; TRBD1 matches at 8 bases. Germline V gene data show CDR1 as MNHNS and CDR2 as SASEGT. Unmatched junction bases numbered 7, after V lost 3 bases and J lost 3 bases. This CDR3 comprises 15 residues. CDR3 in amino acids: CASSDHAGGLYEQYF. As DNA, the CDR3 is TGTGCCAGCAGTGATCATGCAGGGGGCCTCTACGAGCAGTACTTC.

With regard to this clonotype: This may be a read error: a much more frequent sequence differs by one nucleotide. The rearrangement joins TRBV6-6 to TRBJ1-4, with D perhaps matching TRBD1 (6 bases). The CDR3 has 14 amino acids. The germline V gene encodes CDR1 MNHNY and CDR2 SVGAGI (reference sequence). CDR3 in amino acids: CASRSRGGNVKLFF. The CDR3 DNA is TGTGCCAGCAGATCCAGGGGTGGCAATGTAAAACTGTTTTTT.

A few counts support this clonotype. V gene TRBV7-9 combines with J gene TRBJ2-1; D remains ambiguous. The CDR3 runs to 13 residues. With 6 bases removed from V and 7 bases from J, the gap between germline ends came to 13 bases. Germline V CDR1 and CDR2: SEHNR, FQNEAQ (reference sequence). CDR3 DNA sequence: TGTGCCAGCAGTTTACTTCCCGAGAATGAGCAGTTCTTC. Translated, it gives CASSLLPENEQFF.